The 23 T cell receptor beta chains in this list originate from one sample, sequenced in a study of blood T cell repertoires in COVID-19. Here immunoSEQ multiplex PCR was the method, and the copy in TCRdb shows in-frame clones only, minus some. The sample consists of a few hundred thousand clones, 84% of them appearing once. The source material was PBMCs or T cells enriched from blood (not recorded which). The origin of the receptors is a man aged 45-65 years who had recovered from COVID-19.

In its sample, this clone was seen once. The chain recombines TRBV5-1 with TRBJ2-2; possibly TRBD2 for D (6 bases). Trimming pared 1 base from V and 9 bases from J, leaving 19 bases between. CDR1 and CDR2 from the germline V gene are SGHRS and YFSETQ. CDR3 length: 16 residues. The CDR3 loop is CASSLLGTSTPRELFF. CDR3 coding DNA: TGCGCCAGCAGCTTGCTTGGGACTTCTACACCGCGGGAGCTGTTTTTT.

The V call is TRBV7-2, the J call TRBJ1-1; D remains ambiguous. The V end lost 0 bases, the J end lost 8 bases, and 10 bases lay between the germline ends. CDR1 SGHTA and CDR2 FQGNSA come from the germline V gene. CDR3 length: 13 amino acids. The CDR3 bases are TGTGCCAGCAGCTTAGCAGGAGGAGGGGAAGCTTTCTTT. This sequence encodes CASSLAGGGEAFF.

The chain combines TRBV11-3 with TRBJ2-5; 10 bases map to TRBD1. Germline values: CDR1 SGHNT, CDR2 YENEEA. Losses at the gene ends were 4 bases for V and 4 bases for J; bases not matched to a gene: 3. CDR3 length: 14 amino acids. The CDR3: CASSSGQGVETQYF. CDR3 bases: TGTGCCAGCAGCTCCGGACAGGGGGTAGAGACCCAGTACTTC.

This clone was observed a single time. V and J are TRBV4-1 and TRBJ2-7; TRBD1 agrees at 8 bases. Germline lookup yields CDR1 MGHRA and CDR2 YSYEKL. The junction had 20 bases not matched to a gene; V was cut back by 3 bases and J by 1 base. The CDR3 has 20 amino acids. The CDR3 sequence is CASSQGRLLRPGQESYEQYF. In DNA, the CDR3 is TGCGCCAGCAGCCAGGGGCGCTTGCTTAGGCCGGGACAGGAATCCTACGAGCAGTACTTC.

V gene TRBV7-2 combines with J gene TRBJ2-7; a possible D gene is TRBD1 (6 bases). Trimming pared 1 base from V and 2 bases from J, leaving 12 bases between. CDR3 length: 15 amino acids. Germline-derived CDR1 and CDR2 are SGHTA and FQGNSA. CDR3 DNA: TGTGCCAGCAGCTTAGGACAGGCCTGGACCTACGAGCAGTACTTC. The encoded protein is CASSLGQAWTYEQYF.

The CDR3 nucleotides are TGTGCCTGGAGGCCGGACAGGGGCGGCAGCAATCAGCCCCAGCATTTT. This translates into CAWRPDRGGSNQPQHF. The rearrangement uses TRBV30 and TRBJ1-5; TRBD1 matches at 9 bases. The CDR3 consists of 16 residues. The V and J ends lost 3 bases and 1 base, in that order; junction bases with no gene match: 7. Per the germline V gene, CDR1 is GTSNPN and CDR2 is SVGIG (reference sequence).

This clone was picked up a small number of times. This rearrangement joins TRBV4-1 to TRBJ1-1; 7 bases are a match to TRBD1. Trimming cost V 4 bases and J 5 bases; bases outside gene matches: 7. The germline V gene encodes CDR1 MGHRA and CDR2 YSYEKL. The CDR3 length is 14 residues. The CDR3 loop is CASSPRGARTEAFF. The DNA of the CDR3 is TGCGCCAGCAGCCCCAGGGGGGCGAGGACTGAAGCTTTCTTT.

The genes are TRBV11-2 and TRBJ1-3; maybe TRBD1 (6 bases). The germline CDR1 and CDR2 sequences are SGHAT and FQNNGV. The CDR3 loop spans 12 amino acids. V lost 5 bases, J lost 4 bases, and 6 bases lay in between. The CDR3 sequence: CASSQGGNTIYF. The CDR3 region has the DNA TGTGCCAGCAGCCAGGGGGGAAACACCATATATTTT.

This chain uses TRBV6-6 with TRBJ2-2, with D uncertain. Germline CDR1 and CDR2: MNHNY and SVGAGI (reference sequence). Deletions cut 6 bases from V and 5 bases from J, with 10 bases between. The length of the CDR3 is 13 residues. The CDR3 sequence is CASRRARTGELFF. CDR3 sequence (DNA): TGTGCCAGCAGACGCGCTAGGACCGGGGAGCTGTTTTTT.

In this sample, this clone turned up a few times. The chain combines TRBV14 with TRBJ2-3; D call uncertain. Per the germline V gene, CDR1 is SGHDN and CDR2 is FVKESK. The CDR3 totals 18 residues. V dropped 1 base and J dropped 1 base, with 18 bases sitting between them. As DNA, the CDR3 is TGTGCCAGCAGCCAAGCAAGTCGAGTGACAATCGGCACAGATACGCAGTATTTT. Translating it yields CASSQASRVTIGTDTQYF.

The chain joins TRBV19 to TRBJ2-2; D may be TRBD2 (5 bases). CDR1 is LNHDA, CDR2 SQIVND, per germline (reference sequence). V lost 5 bases, J lost 3 bases, and 13 bases lay in between. The CDR3 totals 15 residues. CDR3 sequence reads: CASSFKRPDTGELFF. CDR3 coding DNA: TGTGCCAGTAGTTTTAAGCGGCCTGACACCGGGGAGCTGTTTTTT.

The V and J genes are TRBV6-5 and TRBJ1-1; tentative D call: TRBD1 (5 bases). Germline V gene lookup returns CDR1 MNHEY and CDR2 SVGAGI. This CDR3 comprises 12 residues. Trimming removed 7 bases at V and 4 bases at J, with 10 bases between. CDR3 loop: CASMGGGTEAFF. As DNA, the CDR3 is TGTGCCAGCATGGGGGGTGGCACTGAAGCTTTCTTT.

J is TRBJ2-4 and V is TRBV7-2; maybe TRBD1 (5 bases). The CDR3 covers 15 residues. Germline CDR1 is SGHTA and CDR2 is FQGNSA. Trimming removed 1 base from V and 8 bases from J, with 15 bases in between. The CDR3 DNA follows: TGTGCCAGCAGCTTAGTGCGTGACAGAGGTTACATTCAGTACTTC. The encoded protein is CASSLVRDRGYIQYF.

CDR3 nucleotides: TGTGCCAGCAGTTACTTCGCAGGGGTCAGCTACGAGCAGTACTTC. It encodes CASSYFAGVSYEQYF. The chain is built from TRBV6-2 or TRBV6-3 and TRBJ2-7, with D perhaps TRBD1 (6 bases). V lost 1 base and J 3 bases, leaving 13 bases between the germline ends. The V gene's germline CDR1 is MNHEY and CDR2 SVGEGT. CDR3 length: 15 amino acids.

The CDR3 protein is CASTFRTALYGYTF. DNA for the CDR3: TGTGCCAGCACTTTTCGTACAGCCCTCTATGGCTACACCTTC. This chain connects TRBV6-4 to TRBJ1-2; no definite D call. CDR3 length: 14 amino acids. The germline V gene has CDR1 MRHNA and CDR2 SNTAGT. V was clipped by 7 bases and J by 4 bases, with 16 bases between them.

The V gene is TRBV6-5, the J gene TRBJ2-3; weak D call: TRBD2 (5 bases). The V end lost 2 bases, the J end lost 5 bases, and 14 bases lay between the germline ends. Germline V CDR1 and CDR2: MNHEY, SVGAGI. The CDR3 covers 15 residues. The CDR3 is CASSYRVGVVDTQYF. In DNA form, the CDR3 reads TGTGCCAGCAGTTACCGGGTGGGAGTGGTAGATACGCAGTATTTT.

The chain employs TRBV12-5 and TRBJ1-2, with 8 positions matching TRBD1. The germline V gene has CDR1 LGHNT and CDR2 FRNRAP. Unmatched junction bases numbered 1, after V lost 2 bases and J lost 5 bases. The length of the CDR3 is 13 residues. CDR3 sequence reads: CASGLRQGYGYTF. Written as DNA, the CDR3 is TGTGCTAGTGGTTTGCGACAGGGGTATGGCTACACCTTC.

The chain is built from TRBV11-3 and TRBJ2-2; 7 nucleotides align to TRBD1. V was clipped by 4 bases and J by 0 bases; unmatched bases: 2. Per germline, CDR1 SGHNT and CDR2 YENEEA. The CDR3 is 15 amino acids. The CDR3 reads CASSSTGANTGELFF. In DNA, the CDR3 is TGTGCCAGCAGCTCTACAGGGGCGAACACCGGGGAGCTGTTTTTT.

The chain recombines TRBV6-5 with TRBJ1-3; TRBD1 matches 7 bases. CDR3 length equals 15 residues. V was clipped by 5 bases and J by 2 bases; unmatched bases: 6. The germline V gene encodes CDR1 MNHEY and CDR2 SVGAGI. The CDR3 spells CASSLTGSPGNTIYF. CDR3 bases: TGTGCCAGCAGTCTGACAGGGTCTCCTGGAAACACCATATATTTT.

The V gene is TRBV3-1 (or the pseudogene TRBV3-2), the J gene TRBJ1-6, with D perhaps matching TRBD1 (5 bases). There are 16 residues in the CDR3. The germline V gene has CDR1 LGHDT and CDR2 YNNKEL (reference sequence). The V end was cut by 4 bases, the J end by 9 bases, with 19 bases between. This CDR3 is CASSPSVGRGLSPLHF. CDR3 sequence (DNA): TGTGCCAGCAGCCCCTCGGTAGGGAGGGGTCTTTCACCCCTCCACTTT.

The V call is TRBV14, the J call TRBJ2-7; 8 bases agree with TRBD1. CDR1 and CDR2 (germline): SGHDN, FVKESK. The CDR3 totals 18 residues. The V segment lost 1 base and the J segment 0 bases; nucleotides outside the gene matches: 11. CDR3 loop: CASSQVFGRQGSSYEQYF. In DNA, the CDR3 is TGTGCCAGCAGCCAAGTATTCGGTCGACAGGGGAGCTCCTACGAGCAGTACTTC.

The chain combines TRBV15 with TRBJ2-3; D gene uncertain. In germline, CDR1 is LNHNV, CDR2 YYDKDF (reference sequence). The V end lost 8 bases, the J end lost 6 bases, and 12 bases lay between the germline ends. CDR3 length: 12 amino acids. The CDR3 coding sequence is TGTGCCACCCGTCTGGTGGGCGATACGCAGTATTTT. It translates to CATRLVGDTQYF.

This chain joins TRBV18 and TRBJ2-2; D ambiguous. V was trimmed by 5 bases and J by 3 bases, leaving 7 bases between them. The germline V gene encodes CDR1 KGHSH and CDR2 LQKENI. The CDR3 consists of 13 residues. The CDR3 loop reads CASSKTDTGELFF. The CDR3 nucleotides read TGTGCCAGCTCAAAAACAGACACCGGGGAGCTGTTTTTT.